The 24 T cell receptor beta chains reported below all come from one sample, sequenced in a study of Ad26.COV2.S vaccination and SARS-CoV-2 variants (dated by TCRdb to the early 2020s). Explained via the paper, the treatment or condition label denotes: around 19 received Ad26.COV2.S at low or high dose, single or two shots; 5 received placebo; per-sample allocation not given. For vaccine and placebo recipients, repertoires were sequenced using samples collected on day 63 after the first injection. Library generation was performed with the immunoSEQ multiplex PCR assay. This immuneACCESS table, as held by TCRdb, lists in-frame sequences with V and J called but not all clones. Of the missing ones, under half trace to an unresolved V gene in checked studies; the others have no known cause. For this sample the table gives fewer than 500,000 clones, of which around 90% were detected only once. The biggest ten clones account for 9% to 15% of the sample.

The source was peripheral blood, collected in a trial of Ad26.COV2.S vaccine versus placebo. The receptor set was obtained from a person aged 18 to 59 who received the Ad26.COV2.S COVID-19 vaccine or a placebo.

V is TRBV7-8 and J is TRBJ2-7; 7 nucleotides match TRBD1. This CDR3 has 15 residues. With 1 base clipped from V and 3 bases from J, the junction kept 6 bases outside the gene matches. The germline V gene has CDR1 SGHVS and CDR2 FQNEAQ. CDR3 bases: TGTGCCAGCAGCTTAGGCCAGGGACAGAACTACGAGCAGTACTTC. Protein: CASSLGQGQNYEQYF.

The J gene is TRBJ1-2, the V gene TRBV5-1; a weak D match, TRBD1 (6 bases). CDR1 SGHRS and CDR2 YFSETQ come from the germline V gene. The CDR3 sequence is 15 residues long. V was shortened by 0 bases and J by 4 bases, with 13 bases between the two germline ends. CDR3 nucleotide sequence: TGCGCCAGCAGCTTGGGGACAGACATCATCTATGGCTACACCTTC. Its translation: CASSLGTDIIYGYTF. The full variable domain, with the rest looked up from reference TRBV5-1 and TRBJ1-2, is KAGVTQTPRYLIKTRGQQVTLSCSPISGHRSVSWYQQTPGQGLQFLFEYFSETQRNKGNFPGRFSGRQFSNSRSEMNVSTLELGDSALYLCASSLGTDIIYGYTFGSGTRLTVV.

V usage is TRBV28 and J usage is TRBJ2-7, with 12 bases identical to TRBD2. Looked up from germline, CDR1 is MDHEN and CDR2 is SYDVKM. The CDR3 totals 15 residues. V trimming: 4 bases; J trimming: 5 bases; junction bases outside the gene matches: 6. CDR3 sequence reads: CASSSTSGSLDEQYF. The CDR3 nucleotides are TGTGCCAGCAGTTCGACTAGCGGGAGTTTAGACGAGCAGTACTTC.

DNA of the CDR3: TGCGCCAGCAGCTACGGACTAGCGGGAGAAGGTGAGCAGTTCTTC. Protein sequence: CASSYGLAGEGEQFF. The chain uses TRBV5-1 and TRBJ2-1; 13 bases map to TRBD2. The CDR3 extends over 15 amino acids. Germline V gene sequence: CDR1 SGHRS, CDR2 YFSETQ. The trim removed 3 bases at V and 9 bases at J, leaving 6 bases unmatched.

The genes are TRBV4-2 and TRBJ2-7; the D gene is possibly TRBD1 (5 bases). Germline V gives CDR1 LGHNA, CDR2 YNFKEQ. Trimming left V 0 bases short and J 3 bases short, with 9 bases between. The CDR3 sequence is 14 residues long. CDR3 region: CASSQDRQGYEQYF. CDR3 DNA: TGTGCCAGCAGCCAAGACCGCCAGGGCTACGAGCAGTACTTC.

The gene calls are TRBV13 and TRBJ2-3; 7 nucleotides line up with TRBD1. V shed 5 bases, J shed 3 bases, and the junction held 5 bases outside the gene matches. Germline lookup yields CDR1 PRHDT and CDR2 FYEKMQ (reference sequence). The CDR3 is 14 residues long. The CDR3 region has the DNA TGTGCCAGCAGCCCACCGACAGGGACAGATACGCAGTATTTT. It translates to CASSPPTGTDTQYF.

The sample holds many counts of this clone. The rearrangement links TRBV30 to TRBJ2-7, with TRBD2 matching 13 bases. The CDR3 totals 16 residues. Germline V CDR1 and CDR2: GTSNPN, SVGIG (reference sequence). The J segment lost 3 bases and the V segment lost 4 bases, leaving 9 bases of the junction unmatched. CDR3 amino acids: CAWKRLAGGLFYEQYF. The DNA for the CDR3 is TGTGCCTGGAAGCGACTAGCGGGAGGACTATTCTACGAGCAGTACTTC.

The chain has TRBV19 and TRBJ1-1; 7 nucleotides line up with TRBD1. The CDR3 sequence is 14 residues long. The V and J ends lost 7 bases and 2 bases, in that order; junction bases with no gene match: 7. Germline V gene data show CDR1 as LNHDA and CDR2 as SQIVND (reference sequence). DNA for the CDR3: TGTGCCAGTAAGAAAACAGGGGACAACACTGAAGCTTTCTTT. Translation gives CASKKTGDNTEAFF.

The chain has TRBV11-2 and TRBJ1-1; D not resolved. Germline V gene lookup returns CDR1 SGHAT and CDR2 FQNNGV. The V gene lost 4 bases and the J gene lost 3 bases, with 12 bases spanning the gap. This CDR3 contains 14 residues. CDR3 residues: CASSSRTRYTEAFF. The CDR3 nucleotides read TGTGCCAGCAGCTCTCGGACGAGGTACACTGAAGCTTTCTTT.

This chain connects TRBV14 to TRBJ1-2; 7 positions agree with TRBD1. Trimming removed 1 base from V and 3 bases from J; junction bases left unmatched: 8. The germline CDR1 and CDR2 sequences are SGHDN and FVKESK. There are 16 residues in the CDR3. The CDR3 DNA follows: TGTGCCAGCAGCCAAGCCACGGTCAGGGGGGACTATGGCTACACCTTC. Protein: CASSQATVRGDYGYTF.

The rearrangement links TRBV21-1 to TRBJ1-1. TRBV21-1 is labeled a pseudogene. The CDR3 length is 17 residues. CDR3 residues: CASRRNMGERMNTEAFF. DNA of the CDR3: TGTGCCAGCAGAAGGAATATGGGGGAACGTATGAACACTGAAGCTTTCTTT.

CDR3 in amino acids: CASSGLAGPYEQYF. CDR3 sequence (DNA): TGTGCCAGCAGTGGACTAGCGGGACCCTACGAGCAGTACTTC. The chain links TRBV27 to TRBJ2-7, with 12 bases matching TRBD2. The ends lost 5 bases at V and 2 bases at J; junction bases unmatched: 1. The CDR3 is made up of 14 amino acids. Germline V gene sequence: CDR1 MNHEY, CDR2 SMNVEV (reference sequence).

The sample holds one count of this clone. This rearrangement joins TRBV7-6 to TRBJ2-5; 10 bases match TRBD2. The CDR3 spans 17 residues. Germline lookup yields CDR1 SGHVS and CDR2 FNYEAQ. J gave up 5 bases and V 5 bases, and 14 bases lay outside the gene matches. This CDR3 reads CASSPERTSGGRETQYF. The CDR3 coding sequence is TGTGCCAGCAGCCCGGAGAGGACTAGCGGTGGGAGGGAGACCCAGTACTTC.

The chain is built from TRBV6-5 and TRBJ1-5, with a possible D match to TRBD1 (6 bases). CDR1 and CDR2 (germline): MNHEY, SVGAGI. V was clipped by 6 bases and J by 3 bases, with 12 bases between them. This CDR3 comprises 14 residues. The CDR3 region is CASSGTSPNQPQHF. In DNA, the CDR3 is TGTGCCAGCAGCGGGACAAGTCCCAATCAGCCCCAGCATTTT.

V usage is TRBV9 and J usage is TRBJ1-2, with 12 nucleotides matching TRBD1. This CDR3 comprises 15 residues. The ends lost 4 bases at V and 6 bases at J; junction bases unmatched: 7. Germline CDR1 and CDR2: SGDLS and YYNGEE. The CDR3 nucleotides read TGTGCCAGCAGCAACCCGGGACAGGGGGCAAATGGCTACACCTTC. Amino acids: CASSNPGQGANGYTF.

The rearrangement joins TRBV27 to TRBJ2-3; 7 bases agree with TRBD1. Looked up from germline, CDR1 is MNHEY and CDR2 is SMNVEV (reference sequence). V was clipped by 2 bases and J by 5 bases; unmatched bases: 7. The CDR3 is made up of 15 amino acids. In nucleotides, the CDR3 is TGTGCCAGCAGTTTAGTGAGGGGGCATCAAGATACGCAGTATTTT. It translates to CASSLVRGHQDTQYF.

The chain combines TRBV28 with TRBJ2-5; 8 bases match TRBD1. Germline CDR1 reads MDHEN; CDR2 reads SYDVKM. The trim removed 6 bases at V and 1 base at J, leaving 7 bases unmatched. The CDR3 has 15 amino acids. The CDR3 sequence is CASSQPGTGQETQYF. The CDR3 nucleotides are TGTGCCAGCAGCCAACCCGGGACAGGCCAAGAGACCCAGTACTTC.

The gene calls are TRBV11-2 and TRBJ2-1, with 9 bases aligning to TRBD2. The CDR3 covers 16 residues. Germline V gene sequence: CDR1 SGHAT, CDR2 FQNNGV. V shed 5 bases and J 5 bases; nucleotides not matched to a gene: 10. CDR3 sequence (DNA): TGTGCCAGCAGCCCCTTGGTAGCGGGAGTTCACAATGAGCAGTTCTTC. Translation: CASSPLVAGVHNEQFF. Variable domain in full (rest from reference TRBV11-2 and TRBJ2-1): EAGVAQSPRYKIIEKRQSVAFWCNPISGHATLYWYQQILGQGPKLLIQFQNNGVVDDSQLPKDRFSAERLKGVDSTLKIQPAKLEDSAVYLCASSPLVAGVHNEQFFGPGTRLTVL.

This chain uses TRBV6-5 with TRBJ1-5, with TRBD1 matching over 7 bases. The CDR3 spans 14 residues. CDR1 and CDR2 (germline): MNHEY, SVGAGI. The J segment lost 3 bases and the V segment lost 8 bases, leaving 7 bases of the junction unmatched. The DNA of the CDR3 is TGTGCCAGCGGGAGGGACAGAGTCAATCAGCCCCAGCATTTT. This codes for CASGRDRVNQPQHF.

The chain has TRBV29-1 and TRBJ1-1; D may be TRBD1 (5 bases). Germline-derived CDR1 and CDR2 are SQVTM and ANQGSEA. The CDR3 runs 12 residues. V was pared by 3 bases and J by 5 bases, with 10 bases between. CDR3 loop: CSVDTGETEAFF. CDR3 nucleotide sequence: TGCAGCGTTGATACAGGCGAAACTGAAGCTTTCTTT.

CDR3 amino acids: CATGGGAIYEQYF. The DNA of the CDR3 is TGTGCCACAGGTGGTGGGGCCATCTACGAGCAGTACTTC. The chain carries TRBV6-5 and TRBJ2-7; D might be TRBD1 (5 bases). This CDR3 contains 13 residues. V gave up 10 bases and J gave up 3 bases, with 16 bases separating them. Looked up from germline, CDR1 is MNHEY and CDR2 is SVGAGI.

The rearrangement joins TRBV12-3 or TRBV12-4 to TRBJ1-4, with 7 bases fitting TRBD1. This CDR3 region has 13 residues. Unmatched junction bases numbered 8, after V lost 10 bases and J lost 6 bases. CDR3 residues: CATRGQGDEKLFF. The CDR3 bases are TGTGCCACCCGAGGGCAGGGGGATGAAAAACTGTTTTTT.

The CDR3 DNA reads TGTGCCAGCAGCCGAATAGAAAGTGAAGCTTTCTTT. Protein product: CASSRIESEAFF. J is TRBJ1-1 and V is TRBV5-4; D gene uncertain. Trimming cost V 4 bases and J 7 bases, with 11 bases left between them. CDR3 length equals 12 residues. Germline V gene data show CDR1 as SGHNT and CDR2 as YYREEE (reference sequence).

V usage is TRBV28 and J usage is TRBJ2-2, with 7 bases fitting TRBD1. V lost 5 bases, J lost 1 base, and 7 bases stayed unmatched. CDR1 MDHEN and CDR2 SYDVKM come from the germline V gene. The CDR3 is 16 amino acids. CDR3 coding DNA: TGTGCCAGCAGTCTAAACAGGGGTGAGAACACCGGGGAGCTGTTTTTT. It codes for CASSLNRGENTGELFF.